These 17 T cell receptor beta chains originate from one sample sequenced in a study of T cell clusters in autoimmune cytopenias. Each sample's input was around 250 ng genomic DNA, 35,000 to 40,000 genome equivalents. One tube held mixed TRB-A and TRB-B primer pools for touch-down PCR. TCRdb re-analyzed the multiplex PCR reads; it lists each CDR3 protein once, without DNA. The specimen's table records about 2,000 distinct CDR3 sequences. The sample comprised peripheral blood. These receptors were obtained from a human donor with an autoimmune cytopenia or autoimmune hepatitis (not recorded which).

By frequency, this clonotype is medium-sized (0.01 to 0.1%). The chain carries TRBV6-2 or TRBV6-3 and TRBJ2-3. The CDR3 length is 12 residues. The V gene's germline CDR1 is MNHEY and CDR2 SVGEGT. CDR3: CASSPRAGTQYF.

This clonotype shows up as medium-sized by frequency. The rearrangement uses TRBV12-3 or TRBV12-4 and TRBJ1-3; TCRdb's D call, TRBD1, is unchecked because there is no DNA. CDR3 size: 16 residues. This CDR3 is CASSFPGTGAGNTIYF.

By frequency, this clonotype registers medium-sized (0.01 to 0.1%). V usage is TRBV19 and J usage is TRBJ2-1; TCRdb's D call, TRBD2, is unchecked because there is no DNA. Germline V CDR1 and CDR2: LNHDA, SQIVND (reference sequence). CDR3 length: 15 residues. The CDR3 sequence: CASTSGTVEDNEQFF.

The V and J genes are TRBV6-5 and TRBJ2-7; without DNA, the TCRdb call of TRBD1 cannot be checked. Germline CDR1 is MNHEY and CDR2 is SVGAGI. The CDR3 spans 15 residues. The CDR3 reads CASSEFGTGEREQYF.

According to its frequency, this clonotype is medium-sized. The chain recombines TRBV18 with TRBJ2-2; there is no DNA to check the TCRdb D call of TRBD1. Per germline, CDR1 KGHSH and CDR2 LQKENI. The CDR3 is 15 residues long. This chain's CDR3 is CASSPQEGGTGELFF.

The chain has TRBV12-3 or TRBV12-4 and TRBJ1-1. The CDR3 is made up of 15 amino acids. Here the CDR3 reads CASSLEGEVGTEAFF.

The chain links TRBV2 to TRBJ1-6; TCRdb's assignment of TRBD1 cannot be checked, as there is no DNA. CDR1 and CDR2 (germline): SNHLY, FYNNEI. The CDR3 runs to 14 residues. CDR3 region: CASSAGTGASPLHF.

This chain connects TRBV7-2 to TRBJ2-6; TCRdb names TRBD1, which stays unverified in the absence of DNA. Per germline, CDR1 SGHTA and CDR2 FQGNSA. The length of the CDR3 is 15 residues. CDR3 protein: CASSRRGTGANVLTF. The full variable domain, rest sourced from reference TRBV7-2 and TRBJ2-6, is GAGVSQSPSNKVTEKGKDVELRCDPISGHTALYWYRQSLGQGLEFLIYFQGNSAPDKSGLPSDRFSAERTGGSVSTLTIQRTQQEDSAVYLCASSRRGTGANVLTFGAGSRLTVL.

Judged by frequency, this clonotype is medium-sized. This chain joins TRBV6-4 and TRBJ2-6. This CDR3 comprises 16 residues. CDR1 is MRHNA and CDR2 is SNTAGT in the germline V gene. Here the CDR3 reads CASSDSAGSGANVLTF.

This clonotype is labeled medium-sized based on frequency. The chain's CDR3 is CSARDPRVLSGSLSEQFF. The chain joins TRBV20-1 to TRBJ2-1; TCRdb calls TRBD2, which cannot be checked without DNA. The CDR3 sequence is 18 residues long. Germline V CDR1 and CDR2: DFQATT, SNEGSKA (reference sequence).

The V and J genes are TRBV11-2 and TRBJ2-5; checking the TCRdb D call of TRBD1 is not possible without DNA. This CDR3 has 15 amino acids. Germline CDR1 is SGHAT and CDR2 is FQNNGV. The CDR3 loop is CASSLLGTGGETQYF.

This chain links TRBV7-2 with TRBJ2-5; TCRdb lists TRBD2, though no DNA is available to test this call. Per germline, CDR1 SGHTA and CDR2 FQGNSA. The CDR3 length is 16 residues. CDR3 region: CASSFGIAEPQETQYF.

This chain connects TRBV21-1 to TRBJ2-3; there is no DNA to check the TCRdb D call of TRBD1. TRBV21-1 is given as a pseudogene. The CDR3 contains 16 residues. This chain's CDR3 is CASSKWRGSTTDTQYF.

The chain couples TRBV6-6 to TRBJ1-5; the TCRdb call, TRBD1, lacks DNA for checking. The germline V gene has CDR1 MNHNY and CDR2 SVGAGI (reference sequence). The CDR3 consists of 20 residues. CDR3 residues: CASSYPQQGVSIPVNQPQHF.

This clonotype is classed as medium-sized by frequency. The chain links TRBV19 to TRBJ1-5; absent DNA, TCRdb's TRBD1 call cannot be checked. In germline, CDR1 is LNHDA, CDR2 SQIVND (reference sequence). This CDR3 is 17 amino acids long. This CDR3 is CASRGDRDRGDNQPQHF.

Its frequency marks this clonotype as medium-sized (0.01 to 0.1%). This chain joins TRBV7-9 and TRBJ1-4. The CDR3 contains 15 residues. The germline gives CDR1 SEHNR, CDR2 FQNEAQ (reference sequence). CDR3 loop: CASSFSDSTNEKLFF.

The chain carries TRBV5-1 and TRBJ2-1. There are 16 residues in the CDR3. Germline-derived CDR1 and CDR2 are SGHRS and YFSETQ. The CDR3 is CASSLAALGKYNEQFF. Supplemented by reference TRBV5-1 and TRBJ2-1, the full variable domain reads KAGVTQTPRYLIKTRGQQVTLSCSPISGHRSVSWYQQTPGQGLQFLFEYFSETQRNKGNFPGRFSGRQFSNSRSEMNVSTLELGDSALYLCASSLAALGKYNEQFFGPGTRLTVL.